The rows below give T cell receptor beta chains drawn from one sample of a study of beta chain features in type 1 diabetes. Data came from immunoSEQ multiplex PCR; TCRdb stores just in-frame clones and leaves some out. This sample has roughly 450,000 clones, with approximately 13% found just once. Input material: naive CD4+ T cells from blood. Receptors were obtained from a man aged 25-45 years in good health. The CDR3 runs from the conserved cysteine through the conserved F or W. The order of the fields is J gene, clone size, V gene, D gene, CDR3 protein, CDR3 DNA. D genes are given only for firm matches. Rows give clone size only sometimes, using once, few, many, or a class for an expanded clone.

j_gene: TRBJ1-3; abundance: .; v_gene: TRBV25-1; d_gene: .; CDR3aa: CASSGHAVSGNTIYF; CDR3nt: TGTGCCAGCAGTGGCCATGCAGTATCTGGAAACACCATATATTTT
j_gene: TRBJ2-1; abundance: few; v_gene: TRBV20-1; d_gene: .; CDR3aa: CSATNYEQFF; CDR3nt: TGCAGTGCTACAAACTATGAGCAGTTCTTC
j_gene: TRBJ2-3; abundance: few; v_gene: TRBV4-3; d_gene: TRBD1; CDR3aa: CASSHGTGPSTDTQYF; CDR3nt: TGCGCCAGCAGCCACGGGACAGGCCCTAGCACAGATACGCAGTATTTT
j_gene: TRBJ2-7; abundance: .; v_gene: TRBV7-2; d_gene: TRBD2; CDR3aa: CASSLEGGLGEQYF; CDR3nt: TGTGCCAGCAGCTTGGAGGGAGGGTTAGGCGAGCAGTACTTC
j_gene: TRBJ2-1; abundance: few; v_gene: TRBV5-4; d_gene: TRBD1; CDR3aa: CASSFSQGAAPEQFF; CDR3nt: TGTGCCAGCAGCTTCTCACAGGGGGCCGCCCCTGAGCAGTTCTTC
j_gene: TRBJ2-5; abundance: .; v_gene: TRBV6-5; d_gene: .; CDR3aa: CASSSTAWVETQYF; CDR3nt: TGTGCCAGCAGCTCCACGGCGTGGGTGGAGACCCAGTACTTC
j_gene: TRBJ2-5; abundance: few; v_gene: TRBV7-9; d_gene: TRBD2; CDR3aa: CASSPPTSGSWGETQYF; CDR3nt: TGTGCCAGCAGCCCTCCGACTAGCGGGAGTTGGGGAGAGACCCAGTACTTC
j_gene: TRBJ2-1; abundance: few; v_gene: TRBV15; d_gene: .; CDR3aa: CATSREVSGAYNEQFF; CDR3nt: TGTGCCACCAGCAGGGAGGTGTCGGGAGCCTACAATGAGCAGTTCTTC
j_gene: TRBJ2-3; abundance: few; v_gene: TRBV2; d_gene: .; CDR3aa: CASSEQGDAFTDTQYF; CDR3nt: TGTGCCAGCAGTGAACAGGGCGACGCTTTCACAGATACGCAGTATTTT
j_gene: TRBJ1-4; abundance: .; v_gene: TRBV4-3; d_gene: .; CDR3aa: CASSTPGLEKLFF; CDR3nt: TGCGCCAGCAGCACACCGGGACTTGAAAAACTGTTTTTT
j_gene: TRBJ1-2; abundance: .; v_gene: TRBV2; d_gene: .; CDR3aa: CASSYTDKNYGYTF; CDR3nt: TGTGCCAGCAGTTACACGGACAAAAACTATGGCTACACCTTC
j_gene: TRBJ2-5; abundance: .; v_gene: TRBV7-9; d_gene: .; CDR3aa: CASSPGLAQETQYF; CDR3nt: TGCGCCAGCAGCCCGGGACTTGCACAAGAGACCCAGTACTTC
j_gene: TRBJ2-7; abundance: .; v_gene: TRBV15; d_gene: .; CDR3aa: CATSTAEIGRQYF; CDR3nt: TGTGCCACCAGCACCGCAGAGATTGGCCGCCAGTACTTC
j_gene: TRBJ1-1; abundance: few; v_gene: TRBV14; d_gene: TRBD1; CDR3aa: CASSIGQGLLFGSAFF; CDR3nt: TGTGCCAGCAGCATCGGACAGGGCCTTCTCTTTGGATCTGCTTTCTTT
j_gene: TRBJ2-5; abundance: .; v_gene: TRBV5-1; d_gene: TRBD1; CDR3aa: CASSRPDRDQETQYF; CDR3nt: TGCGCCAGCAGCCGCCCGGACAGGGATCAAGAGACCCAGTACTTC
j_gene: TRBJ2-1; abundance: few; v_gene: TRBV16; d_gene: .; CDR3aa: CASSPHGVGDEQFF; CDR3nt: TGTGCCAGCAGCCCCCACGGGGTGGGGGATGAGCAGTTCTTC
j_gene: TRBJ1-6; abundance: few; v_gene: TRBV9; d_gene: TRBD1; CDR3aa: CASSVGGQGLSPLHF; CDR3nt: TGTGCCAGCAGCGTAGGGGGACAGGGTCTTTCACCCCTCCACTTT
j_gene: TRBJ1-5; abundance: .; v_gene: TRBV7-9; d_gene: .; CDR3aa: CASSLTGSSEEHF; CDR3nt: TGTGCCAGCAGCTTAACAGGGTCCTCGGAAGAGCATTTT
j_gene: TRBJ1-2; abundance: .; v_gene: TRBV4-3; d_gene: .; CDR3aa: CASSQLSGIGYTF; CDR3nt: TGCGCCAGCAGCCAACTCTCGGGGATAGGCTACACCTTC